The clone carrying this T cell receptor (beta chain) was seen just once. Germline is not matched at one junction end, which may reflect a read error. Original analysis: Counts of nucleated cells, estimated from reference gene primer amplification, were obtained. The protocol was immunoSEQ multiplex PCR, while the TCRdb copy is restricted to in-frame clones and leaves out a portion. The D gene and trimming were derived from the DNA, and the V and J assignments and clone size from that table. The table has more than 85,000 clones, roughly 80% seen once; the top ten hold approximately 4.3%. The CDR3 runs to 16 residues. Germline loops: CDR1 SEHNR, CDR2 FQNEAQ (reference sequence). The data stem from a study of blood T cell repertoires in COVID-19. Study-wide context: Italy, Spain and the United States were the sources of the convalescent and acute COVID-19 samples. From T cells, B-cell-depleted T cells, or PBMCs came the material, which was cDNA or gDNA.

This clonotype originated in a human donor in a cohort sampled during active or convalescent COVID-19. This chain links TRBV7-9 with TRBJ1-3; 8 nucleotides match TRBD1. The specimen was peripheral blood. The CDR3 protein is CASSSGDRPSGNAIYF. The CDR3 region has the DNA TGTGCCAGCAGCTCAGGGGACAGGCCTTCTGGAAACGCCATATATTTT.